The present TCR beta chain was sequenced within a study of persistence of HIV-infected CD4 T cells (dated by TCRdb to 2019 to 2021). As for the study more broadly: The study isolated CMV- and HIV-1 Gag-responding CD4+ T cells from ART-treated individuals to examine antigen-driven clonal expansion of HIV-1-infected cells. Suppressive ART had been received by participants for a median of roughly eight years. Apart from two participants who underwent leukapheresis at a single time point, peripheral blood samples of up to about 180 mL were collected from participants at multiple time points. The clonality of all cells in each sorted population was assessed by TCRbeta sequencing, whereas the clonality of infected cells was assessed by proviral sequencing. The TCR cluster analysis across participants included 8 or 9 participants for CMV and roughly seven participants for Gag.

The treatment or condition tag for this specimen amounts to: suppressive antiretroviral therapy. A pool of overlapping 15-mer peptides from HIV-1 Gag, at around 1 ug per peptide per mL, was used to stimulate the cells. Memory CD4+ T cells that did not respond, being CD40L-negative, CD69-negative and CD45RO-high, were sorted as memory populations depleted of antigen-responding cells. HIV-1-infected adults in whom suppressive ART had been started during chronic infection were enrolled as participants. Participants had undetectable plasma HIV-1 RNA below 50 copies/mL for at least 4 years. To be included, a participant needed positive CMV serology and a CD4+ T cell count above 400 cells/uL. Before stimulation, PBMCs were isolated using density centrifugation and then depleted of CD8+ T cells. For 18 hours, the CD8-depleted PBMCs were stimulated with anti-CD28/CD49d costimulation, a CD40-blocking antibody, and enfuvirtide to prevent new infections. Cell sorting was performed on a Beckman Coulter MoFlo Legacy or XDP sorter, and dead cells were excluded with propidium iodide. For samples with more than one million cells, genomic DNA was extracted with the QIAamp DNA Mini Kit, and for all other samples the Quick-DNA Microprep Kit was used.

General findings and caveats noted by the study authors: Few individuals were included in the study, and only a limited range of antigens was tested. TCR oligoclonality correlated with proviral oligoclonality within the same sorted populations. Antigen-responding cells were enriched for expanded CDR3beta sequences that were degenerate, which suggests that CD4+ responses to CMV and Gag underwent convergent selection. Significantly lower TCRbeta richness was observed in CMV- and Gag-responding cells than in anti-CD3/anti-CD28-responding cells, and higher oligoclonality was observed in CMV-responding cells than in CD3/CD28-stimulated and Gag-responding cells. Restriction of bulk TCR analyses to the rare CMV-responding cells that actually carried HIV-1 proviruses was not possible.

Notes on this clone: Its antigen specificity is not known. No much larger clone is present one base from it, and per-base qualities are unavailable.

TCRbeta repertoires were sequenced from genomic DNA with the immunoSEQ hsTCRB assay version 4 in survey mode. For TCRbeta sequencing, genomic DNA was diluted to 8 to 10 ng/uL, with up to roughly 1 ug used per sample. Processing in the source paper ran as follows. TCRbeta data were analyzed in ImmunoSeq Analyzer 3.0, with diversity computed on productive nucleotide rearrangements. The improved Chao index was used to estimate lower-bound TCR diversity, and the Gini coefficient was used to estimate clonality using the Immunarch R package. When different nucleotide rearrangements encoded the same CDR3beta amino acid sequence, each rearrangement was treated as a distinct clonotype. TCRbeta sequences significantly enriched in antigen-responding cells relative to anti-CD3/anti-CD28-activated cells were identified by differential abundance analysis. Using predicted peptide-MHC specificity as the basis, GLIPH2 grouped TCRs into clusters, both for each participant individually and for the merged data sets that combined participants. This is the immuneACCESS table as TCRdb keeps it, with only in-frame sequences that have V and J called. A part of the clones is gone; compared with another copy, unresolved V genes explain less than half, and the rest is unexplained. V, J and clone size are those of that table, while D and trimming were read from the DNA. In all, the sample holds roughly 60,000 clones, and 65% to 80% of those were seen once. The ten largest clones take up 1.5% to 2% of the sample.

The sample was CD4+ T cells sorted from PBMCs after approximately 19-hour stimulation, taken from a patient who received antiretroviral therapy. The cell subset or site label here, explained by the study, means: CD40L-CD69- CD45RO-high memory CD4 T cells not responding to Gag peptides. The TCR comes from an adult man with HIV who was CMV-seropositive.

The base sequence is TGTGCCACCAGACAGGCCTCCTACGAGCAGTACTTC. This codes for CATRQASYEQYF. The sequence joins TRBV6-6 to TRBJ2-7, and possibly TRBD1, on 6 matching bases. V drops 10 bases and J drops 0 bases, leaving 10 bases in between. Including the terminal cysteine and phenylalanine, the CDR3 comprises 12 residues. Only the CDR3 part of the read is kept: 36 bases, read in frame from the first base. CDR1 is given as MNHNY and CDR2 as SVGAGI, both from the germline V gene (reference sequence).